The subject of this entry is one T cell receptor (beta chain). Survey-level TCR beta sequencing used the immunoSEQ assay. Some clones are missing from TCRdb's copy, which holds only in-frame ones; the method was immunoSEQ multiplex PCR. The repertoire holds under 65,000 clones, with 85% to 95% as singletons. Looked up from germline, CDR1 is SGHVS and CDR2 is FQNEAQ. Trimming removed 2 bases at V and 3 bases at J, with 10 bases between. The CDR3 is 14 amino acids. The chain is built from TRBV7-8 and TRBJ1-1; D might be TRBD1 (5 bases). The sequenced sample was PBMCs. The TCR originated in a man aged 40-50 years with rheumatoid arthritis. The CDR3: CASSLSRVDTEAFF. The CDR3 nucleotides are TGTGCCAGCAGCTTAAGCAGGGTGGACACTGAAGCTTTCTTT.